This T cell receptor beta chain was observed in a study of shared T cell receptors in the human thymus. Libraries were prepared by immunoSEQ multiplex PCR; TCRdb keeps only in-frame clonotypes and omits some of them. The sample includes 700,000 or so clones, approximately 83% seen only once; the top ten take 0.0095% to 0.011%. This clone has a single count. The same sample was also used in a study of human thymus T cells. That source notes: The source of the thymus tissue was resections taken during corrective heart surgery. Thymic TCR repertoires of unrelated people reportedly overlapped highly.

The origin of this receptor is a girl under three years old with a congenital heart defect. Sequencing input: thymocytes.

The CDR3 here is CASCLGDSTNGYTF. The CDR3 nucleotides read TGTGCCAGCTGCTTAGGGGACTCAACTAATGGCTACACCTTC. The chain joins TRBV28 to TRBJ1-2; D perhaps matches TRBD1 (5 bases). V was pared by 8 bases and J by 6 bases, with 19 bases between. This CDR3 is 14 amino acids long. Germline V gene data show CDR1 as MDHEN and CDR2 as SYDVKM.